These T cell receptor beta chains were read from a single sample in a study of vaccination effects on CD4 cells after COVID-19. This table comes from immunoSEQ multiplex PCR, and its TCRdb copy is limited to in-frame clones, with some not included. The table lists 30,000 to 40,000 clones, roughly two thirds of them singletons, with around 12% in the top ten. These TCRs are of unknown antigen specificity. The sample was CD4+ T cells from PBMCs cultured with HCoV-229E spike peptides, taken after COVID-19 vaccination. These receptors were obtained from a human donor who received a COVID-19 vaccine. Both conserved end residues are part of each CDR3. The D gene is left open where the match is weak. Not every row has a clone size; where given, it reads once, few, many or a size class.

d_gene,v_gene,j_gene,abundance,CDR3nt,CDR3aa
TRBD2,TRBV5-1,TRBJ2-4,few,TGCGCCAGCAGCAGGGCCTCTAGCGGGGGGATCTTAGACATTCAGTACTTC,CASSRASSGGILDIQYF
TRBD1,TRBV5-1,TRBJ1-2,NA,TGCGCCAGCAGCGATCCGACAGGGGTTGCGTGGGGCTACACCTTC,CASSDPTGVAWGYTF
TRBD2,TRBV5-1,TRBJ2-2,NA,TGCGCCAGCAGCGAGGCTAGTAGCGGGCTCCGTCTGGGCGGGGAGCTGTTTTTT,CASSEASSGLRLGGELFF
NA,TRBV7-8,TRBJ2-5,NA,TGTGCCAGCAGCCCGATAGGCTCGGGGAGCCGAACCAAGACCCAGTACTTC,CASSPIGSGSRTKTQYF
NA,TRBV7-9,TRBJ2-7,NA,TGTGCCAGCAGCCCCCCTCCGGGACTCTCCTACGAGCAGTACTTC,CASSPPPGLSYEQYF
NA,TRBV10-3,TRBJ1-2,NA,TGTGCCATCAGTGAGTCGCGGGGGCTCCTGGGCCATGGCTACACCTTC,CAISESRGLLGHGYTF
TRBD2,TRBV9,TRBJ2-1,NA,TGTGCCAGCACCGTTAGCGGGGGGGCCGACAATGAGCAGTTCTTC,CASTVSGGADNEQFF
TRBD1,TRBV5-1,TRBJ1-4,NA,TGCGCCAGCAGCTTGGGGGACAGGGTATCTAATGAAAAACTGTTTTTT,CASSLGDRVSNEKLFF
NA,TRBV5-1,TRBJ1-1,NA,TGCGCCAGCAGCTTGGAGGGGCAGGGCAACACTGAAGCTTTCTTT,CASSLEGQGNTEAFF
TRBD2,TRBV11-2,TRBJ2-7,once,TGTGCCAGCAGCTCCGGGACTAGGGGATACGAGCAGTACTTC,CASSSGTRGYEQYF
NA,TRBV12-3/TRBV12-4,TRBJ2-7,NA,TGTGCCAGCAGTTGGACGCGGCTGGGCGAGCAGTACTTC,CASSWTRLGEQYF
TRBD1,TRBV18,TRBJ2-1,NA,TGTGCCAGCTCCCCTAGTCGCGGACAGGGCCTCAATGAGCAGTTCTTC,CASSPSRGQGLNEQFF
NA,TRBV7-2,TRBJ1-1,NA,TGTGCCAGCAGCCAACAGGGATTAGGCACTGAAGCTTTCTTT,CASSQQGLGTEAFF
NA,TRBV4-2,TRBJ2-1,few,TGTGCCAGCAGCCAGCCGGGACACTCATACAATGAGCAGTTCTTC,CASSQPGHSYNEQFF
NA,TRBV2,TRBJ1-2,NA,TGTGCCAGCACCTCACGGGTGGAGGATGGCTACACCTTC,CASTSRVEDGYTF
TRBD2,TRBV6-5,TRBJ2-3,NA,TGTGCCAGCAATCTAGCGGGGTCTGGAGATACGCAGTATTTT,CASNLAGSGDTQYF
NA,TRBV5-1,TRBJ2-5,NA,TGCGCCAGCAGCTTGGGACTCGGAGAGACCCAGTACTTC,CASSLGLGETQYF
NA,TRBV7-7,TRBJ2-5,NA,TGTGCCAGCAGCTTAGTGGCTAGTCGGGGAGAGACCCAGTACTTC,CASSLVASRGETQYF